This T cell receptor beta chain was captured by sequencing in a study of Tregs in tolerant kidney transplant recipients. V was shortened by 4 bases and J by 2 bases, with 12 bases between the two germline ends. Germline CDR1 SGHKS, CDR2 YYEKEE (reference sequence). CDR3 length equals 15 residues. Here immunoSEQ multiplex PCR was the method, and the copy in TCRdb shows in-frame clones only, minus some. The sample lists about 240,000 clones; about four fifths were seen once. This TCR came from a human donor in good health. The material sequenced was CD4+ T cells from blood. V is TRBV5-5 and J is TRBJ1-4; D might be TRBD1 (6 bases). The DNA of the CDR3 is TGTGCCAGCAGCCCGGGTCAGGGGACTAATGAAAAACTGTTTTTT. It encodes CASSPGQGTNEKLFF.